Following are 24 T cell receptor beta chains from one sample sequenced in a study of cytomegalovirus exposure and HLA in healthy donors. Profiled with immunoSEQ multiplex PCR; TCRdb holds only in-frame clones, not every one. Here the sample spans about 360,000 clones, roughly 90% being singletons. Sequences were obtained from PBMCs. The source of these receptors is a woman under 30 in good health and CMV-seronegative.

The rearrangement joins TRBV27 to TRBJ2-5, with D possibly being TRBD1 (6 bases). The CDR3 covers 13 residues. CDR1 and CDR2 from the germline V gene are MNHEY and SMNVEV (reference sequence). V gave up 5 bases and J gave up 2 bases, with 9 bases separating them. The DNA of the CDR3 is TGTGCCAGCAGTACCGGACAGCAAGAGACCCAGTACTTC. Translation gives CASSTGQQETQYF.

The chain couples TRBV12-5 to TRBJ2-3; 10 positions match TRBD2. The germline CDR1 and CDR2 sequences are LGHNT and FRNRAP. The J segment lost 3 bases and the V segment lost 4 bases, leaving 1 base of the junction unmatched. The CDR3 has 14 residues. CDR3 in DNA: TGTGCTAGTGGTTCGGGACTAGCGACAGATACGCAGTATTTT. This sequence encodes CASGSGLATDTQYF.

V usage is TRBV2 and J usage is TRBJ1-5, with TRBD1 matching over 9 bases. V lost 6 bases to trimming and J lost 4 bases; unmatched junction nucleotides: 10. The CDR3 spans 16 residues. Germline-derived CDR1 and CDR2 are SNHLY and FYNNEI. CDR3 nucleotides: TGTGCCAGCAGGGACGACAAAGGACAGGGGAATCAGCCCCAGCATTTT. As protein: CASRDDKGQGNQPQHF.

V and J are TRBV30 and TRBJ2-5; possible D gene TRBD2, 5 bases. Per germline, CDR1 GTSNPN and CDR2 SVGIG (reference sequence). There are 17 residues in the CDR3. The V gene lost 0 bases and the J gene lost 7 bases, with 24 bases spanning the gap. This CDR3 reads CAWSVKAADPAGVTQYF. CDR3 coding DNA: TGTGCCTGGAGTGTAAAAGCCGCGGACCCCGCGGGCGTGACCCAGTACTTC.

The chain has TRBV27 and TRBJ1-5, with 9 positions matching TRBD1. The germline gives CDR1 MNHEY, CDR2 SMNVEV (reference sequence). The CDR3 length is 13 residues. The trim removed 9 bases at V and 4 bases at J, leaving 4 bases unmatched. In DNA, the CDR3 is TGTGCCAGACGGACAGGGGTTAATCAGCCCCAGCATTTT. Translation gives CARRTGVNQPQHF.

This clone was seen just once. The V and J genes are TRBV2 and TRBJ2-2; 8 bases fit TRBD2. Germline CDR1 SNHLY, CDR2 FYNNEI. CDR3 length: 14 amino acids. J was trimmed by 6 bases and V by 4 bases; bases with no gene match: 4. The CDR3 bases are TGTGCCAGCAGTGTTCTCGGGGGGGCCGGGGAGCTGTTTTTT. It yields the protein CASSVLGGAGELFF.

The rearrangement links TRBV2 to TRBJ2-4, with 9 positions matching TRBD1. The CDR3 sequence is 13 residues long. Per the germline V gene, CDR1 is SNHLY and CDR2 is FYNNEI. V lost 4 bases, J lost 8 bases, and 3 bases stayed unmatched. The CDR3 sequence: CASSAGTGYIQYF. DNA for the CDR3: TGTGCCAGCAGTGCCGGGACAGGGTACATTCAGTACTTC. Complete variable domain (other parts from reference TRBV2 and TRBJ2-4): EPEVTQTPSHQVTQMGQEVILRCVPISNHLYFYWYRQILGQKVEFLVSFYNNEISEKSEIFDDQFSVERPDGSNFTLKIRSTKLEDSAMYFCASSAGTGYIQYFGAGTRLSVL.

The rearrangement links TRBV9 to TRBJ2-5, with TRBD2 identical over 7 bases. V lost 3 bases, J lost 1 base, and 9 bases stayed unmatched. Germline assignment: CDR1 SGDLS and CDR2 YYNGEE. This CDR3 is built from 16 residues. The CDR3 sequence: CASSARRGGVQETQYF. The CDR3 DNA follows: TGTGCCAGCAGCGCCCGCCGCGGGGGTGTCCAAGAGACCCAGTACTTC.

The genes are TRBV27 and TRBJ1-1, with 7 positions matching TRBD1. This CDR3 has 14 amino acids. V dropped 8 bases and J dropped 7; count of bases not matched to a gene: 13. The V gene's germline CDR1 is MNHEY and CDR2 SMNVEV (reference sequence). For the CDR3, the DNA is TGTGCCAGCCAGTGGGCGACAGGGATCGGTGAAGCTTTCTTT. It encodes CASQWATGIGEAFF.

There are a few counts of this clone. This rearrangement joins TRBV7-6 to TRBJ2-7, with 7 bases identical to TRBD1. J gave up 2 bases and V 5 bases, and 9 bases lay outside the gene matches. Germline assignment: CDR1 SGHVS and CDR2 FNYEAQ. The CDR3 is 15 residues long. The CDR3 DNA is TGTGCCAGCAGCCATGATATTCAGGGGGCCTACGAGCAGTACTTC. Amino acids: CASSHDIQGAYEQYF.

The chain is built from TRBV28 and TRBJ1-5; 10 nucleotides align to TRBD1. The CDR3 contains 18 residues. The germline V gene has CDR1 MDHEN and CDR2 SYDVKM. V lost 4 bases, J lost 5 bases, and 14 bases stayed unmatched. The CDR3 is CASSWDRGQGLPYQPQHF. The CDR3 bases are TGTGCCAGCAGTTGGGATCGGGGACAGGGGCTTCCCTATCAGCCCCAGCATTTT.

This clone was counted between two and nine times. The rearrangement joins TRBV7-9 to TRBJ1-6; 7 bases fit TRBD1. The germline CDR1 and CDR2 sequences are SEHNR and FQNEAQ (reference sequence). There are 17 residues in the CDR3. With 4 bases clipped from V and 7 bases from J, the junction kept 13 bases outside the gene matches. The CDR3 region is CASSSQTSGTANSPLHF. The CDR3 region has the DNA TGTGCCAGCAGCTCACAAACCTCCGGGACAGCAAATTCACCCCTCCACTTT.

The rearrangement joins TRBV7-2 to TRBJ2-3, with 9 bases that match TRBD2. Germline V gene data show CDR1 as SGHTA and CDR2 as FQGNSA. The V segment lost 5 bases and the J segment 4 bases; nucleotides outside the gene matches: 10. This CDR3 has 16 residues. CDR3 sequence: CASSALAGIRSDTQYF. CDR3 bases: TGTGCCAGCAGCGCGCTAGCGGGAATAAGGTCAGATACGCAGTATTTT.

V and J are TRBV30 and TRBJ2-1; perhaps TRBD1 as D (5 bases). V lost 5 bases and J 8 bases, leaving 10 bases between the germline ends. Germline CDR1 is GTSNPN and CDR2 is SVGIG (reference sequence). The CDR3 sequence is 11 residues long. CDR3 sequence: CAWGHRDEQFF. The CDR3, as DNA: TGTGCCTGGGGACATCGGGATGAGCAGTTCTTC.

The chain is built from TRBV30 and TRBJ1-4, with no clear D. This CDR3 is 16 amino acids long. Per the germline V gene, CDR1 is GTSNPN and CDR2 is SVGIG (reference sequence). V was pared by 0 bases and J by 2 bases, with 13 bases between. This CDR3 reads CAWSVRRMGTNEKLFF. CDR3 sequence (DNA): TGTGCCTGGAGTGTACGACGGATGGGCACTAATGAAAAACTGTTTTTT.

This clone was seen repeatedly, ten times or more. The J gene is TRBJ1-1, the V gene TRBV6-5; no definite D call. This CDR3 has 12 amino acids. From germline, CDR1 is MNHEY and CDR2 SVGAGI. Deletions cut 11 bases from V and 1 base from J, with 11 bases between. This chain's CDR3 is CARLETNTEAFF. The CDR3 nucleotides read TGTGCCCGACTCGAGACGAACACTGAAGCTTTCTTT.

This clone occurred once. The genes are TRBV4-1 and TRBJ1-5, with TRBD1 identical over 9 bases. From germline, CDR1 is MGHRA and CDR2 YSYEKL. With V trimmed by 4 bases and J by 2 bases, 3 bases remained unmatched. CDR3 size: 15 residues. Here the CDR3 reads CASSLRTGGNQPQHF. The CDR3 coding sequence is TGCGCCAGCAGCCTCAGGACAGGGGGCAATCAGCCCCAGCATTTT.

The J gene is TRBJ2-2, the V gene TRBV5-1; TRBD1 aligns across 11 bases. The germline V gene has CDR1 SGHRS and CDR2 YFSETQ. The CDR3 totals 18 residues. Germline trimming cut 4 bases from V and 6 bases from J; bases unmatched to any gene: 14. The CDR3 is CASSTPLGGQGAPGELFF. The CDR3 DNA follows: TGCGCCAGCAGCACCCCCCTCGGCGGACAGGGGGCTCCCGGGGAGCTGTTTTTT.

The chain recombines TRBV15 with TRBJ1-5, with D unresolved. The germline gives CDR1 LNHNV, CDR2 YYDKDF (reference sequence). This CDR3 region has 14 residues. The V end was cut by 6 bases, the J end by 2 bases, with 11 bases between. CDR3 DNA: TGTGCCACCAGACGGAACAGTGGCAATCAGCCCCAGCATTTT. Amino acids: CATRRNSGNQPQHF.

The gene calls are TRBV27 and TRBJ2-1, with 9 bases matching TRBD2. The J segment lost 1 base and the V segment lost 3 bases, leaving 16 bases of the junction unmatched. The CDR3 length is 20 residues. Germline values: CDR1 MNHEY, CDR2 SMNVEV (reference sequence). The CDR3 loop reads CASSFLASGKSLASYNEQFF. In DNA form, the CDR3 reads TGTGCCAGCAGTTTTTTGGCTAGCGGGAAGAGTCTAGCGTCCTACAATGAGCAGTTCTTC.

The V call is TRBV27, the J call TRBJ2-7, with TRBD2 as a possible D gene (8 bases). The CDR3 sequence is 13 residues long. V lost 10 bases, J lost 6 bases, and 19 bases lay in between. Germline lookup yields CDR1 MNHEY and CDR2 SMNVEV (reference sequence). The CDR3 DNA follows: TGTGCCACCCGGGGGGGGACAGTCCCCGAGCAGTACTTC. Translated: CATRGGTVPEQYF.

The J gene is TRBJ2-7, the V gene TRBV28; D perhaps matches TRBD2 (7 bases). Germline values: CDR1 MDHEN, CDR2 SYDVKM. The CDR3 runs to 15 residues. V lost 6 bases and J 2 bases, leaving 17 bases between the germline ends. The CDR3 DNA sequence: TGTGCCAGCAGAGGGGGGGTGGGGAGTCCCTACGAGCAGTACTTC. The encoded protein is CASRGGVGSPYEQYF.

The V and J genes are TRBV28 and TRBJ1-3; D not certain. Trimming took off 5 bases at V and 3 bases at J, with 2 bases between the two ends. Germline CDR1 reads MDHEN; CDR2 reads SYDVKM. This CDR3 contains 11 residues. The CDR3: CASSRGNTIYF. The DNA for the CDR3 is TGTGCCAGCAGTCGTGGAAACACCATATATTTT.

The chain combines TRBV5-4 with TRBJ2-1; 14 bases are a match to TRBD2. The CDR3 totals 20 residues. Germline-derived CDR1 and CDR2 are SGHNT and YYREEE (reference sequence). With V trimmed by 4 bases and J by 0 bases, 12 bases remained unmatched. The CDR3 is CASSPDLRTSGGSSYNEQFF. The CDR3 DNA sequence: TGTGCCAGCAGCCCGGATCTCCGGACTAGCGGGGGGAGCTCCTACAATGAGCAGTTCTTC.